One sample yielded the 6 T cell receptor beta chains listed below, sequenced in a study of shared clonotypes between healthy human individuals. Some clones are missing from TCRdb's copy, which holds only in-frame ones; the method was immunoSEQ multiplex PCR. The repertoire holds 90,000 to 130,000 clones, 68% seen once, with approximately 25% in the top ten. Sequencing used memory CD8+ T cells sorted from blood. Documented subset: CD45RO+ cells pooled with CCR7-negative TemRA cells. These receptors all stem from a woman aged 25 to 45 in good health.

The chain's CDR3 is CASGGQDSSYEQYF. The CDR3 nucleotides read TGTGCCAGCGGAGGACAGGACTCCTCCTACGAGCAGTACTTC. This chain links TRBV7-2 with TRBJ2-7, with 7 bases lining up with TRBD1. The germline CDR1 and CDR2 sequences are SGHTA and FQGNSA. This CDR3 is built from 14 residues. Losses at the gene ends were 8 bases for V and 0 bases for J; bases not matched to a gene: 7.

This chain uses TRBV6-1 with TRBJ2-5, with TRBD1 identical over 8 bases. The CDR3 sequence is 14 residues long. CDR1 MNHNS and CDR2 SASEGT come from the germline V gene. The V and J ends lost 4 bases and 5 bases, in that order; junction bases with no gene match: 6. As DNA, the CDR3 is TGTGCCAGCAGTGTTGGTCAGGGGGCGGAGACCCAGTACTTC. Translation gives CASSVGQGAETQYF.

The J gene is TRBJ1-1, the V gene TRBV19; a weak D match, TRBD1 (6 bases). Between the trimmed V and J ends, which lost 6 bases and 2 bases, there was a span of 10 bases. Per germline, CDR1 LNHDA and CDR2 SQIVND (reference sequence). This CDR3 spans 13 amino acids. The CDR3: CASRRGHNTEAFF. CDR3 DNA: TGTGCCAGTAGGCGGGGGCACAACACTGAAGCTTTCTTT. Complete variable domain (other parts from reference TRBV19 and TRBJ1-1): DGGITQSPKYLFRKEGQNVTLSCEQNLNHDAMYWYRQDPGQGLRLIYYSQIVNDFQKGDIAEGYSVSREKKESFPLTVTSAQKNPTAFYLCASRRGHNTEAFFGQGTRLTVV.

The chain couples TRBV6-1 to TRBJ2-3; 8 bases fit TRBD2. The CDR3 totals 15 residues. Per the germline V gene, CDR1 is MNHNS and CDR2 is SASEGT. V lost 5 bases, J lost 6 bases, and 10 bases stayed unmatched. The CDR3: CASSPQAGEFDTQYF. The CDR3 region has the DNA TGTGCCAGCAGTCCACAAGCGGGAGAATTTGATACGCAGTATTTT.

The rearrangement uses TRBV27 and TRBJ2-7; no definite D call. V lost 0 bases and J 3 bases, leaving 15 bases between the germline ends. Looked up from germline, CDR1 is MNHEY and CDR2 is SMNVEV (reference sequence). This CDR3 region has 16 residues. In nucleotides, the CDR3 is TGTGCCAGCAGTTTATCGATCAGTTCGCACTACTACGAGCAGTACTTC. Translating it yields CASSLSISSHYYEQYF.

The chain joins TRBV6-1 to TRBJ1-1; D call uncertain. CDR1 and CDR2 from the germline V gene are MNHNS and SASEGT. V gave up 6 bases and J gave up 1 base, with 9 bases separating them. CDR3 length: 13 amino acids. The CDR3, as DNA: TGTGCCAGCAGAGGCCGGCAGAACACTGAAGCTTTCTTT. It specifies CASRGRQNTEAFF.